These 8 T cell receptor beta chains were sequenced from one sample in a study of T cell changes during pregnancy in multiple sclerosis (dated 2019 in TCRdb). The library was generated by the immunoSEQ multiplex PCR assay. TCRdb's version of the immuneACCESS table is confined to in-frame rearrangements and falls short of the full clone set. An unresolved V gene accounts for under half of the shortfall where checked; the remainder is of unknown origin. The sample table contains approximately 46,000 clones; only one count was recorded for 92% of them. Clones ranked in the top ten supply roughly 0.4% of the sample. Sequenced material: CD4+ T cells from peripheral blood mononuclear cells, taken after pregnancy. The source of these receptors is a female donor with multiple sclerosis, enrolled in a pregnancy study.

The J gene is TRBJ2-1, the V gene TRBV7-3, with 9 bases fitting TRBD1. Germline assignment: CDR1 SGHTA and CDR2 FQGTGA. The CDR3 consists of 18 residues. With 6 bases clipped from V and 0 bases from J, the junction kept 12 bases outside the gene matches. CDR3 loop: CASRPGTGPRSSYNEQFF. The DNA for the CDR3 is TGTGCCAGCAGGCCCGGGACAGGGCCCCGGAGCTCCTACAATGAGCAGTTCTTC.

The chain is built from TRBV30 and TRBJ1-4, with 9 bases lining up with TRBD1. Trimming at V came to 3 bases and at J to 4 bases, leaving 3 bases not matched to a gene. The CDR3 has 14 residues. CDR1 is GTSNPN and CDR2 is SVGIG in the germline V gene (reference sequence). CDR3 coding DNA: TGTGCCTGGAGGGACAGGGGTGGTAATGAAAAACTGTTTTTT. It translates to CAWRDRGGNEKLFF.

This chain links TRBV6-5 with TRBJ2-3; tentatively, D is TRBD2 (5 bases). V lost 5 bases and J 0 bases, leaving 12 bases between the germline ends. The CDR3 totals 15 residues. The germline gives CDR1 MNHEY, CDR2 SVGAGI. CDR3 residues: CASSTHRTSTDTQYF. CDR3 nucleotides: TGTGCCAGCAGTACCCACCGGACTAGCACAGATACGCAGTATTTT.

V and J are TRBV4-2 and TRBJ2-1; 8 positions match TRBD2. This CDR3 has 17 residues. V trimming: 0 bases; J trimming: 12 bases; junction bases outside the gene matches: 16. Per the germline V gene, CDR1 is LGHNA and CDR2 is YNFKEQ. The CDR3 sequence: CASSQDRTGGPTSGQFF. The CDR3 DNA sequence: TGTGCCAGCAGCCAAGATAGGACGGGAGGGCCAACCTCTGGGCAGTTCTTC.

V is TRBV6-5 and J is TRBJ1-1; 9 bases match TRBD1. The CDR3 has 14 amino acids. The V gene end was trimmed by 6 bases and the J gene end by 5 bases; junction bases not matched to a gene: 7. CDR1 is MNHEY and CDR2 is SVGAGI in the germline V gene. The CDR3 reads CASRSNRGHTEAFF. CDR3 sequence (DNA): TGTGCCAGCAGATCAAACAGGGGGCATACTGAAGCTTTCTTT.

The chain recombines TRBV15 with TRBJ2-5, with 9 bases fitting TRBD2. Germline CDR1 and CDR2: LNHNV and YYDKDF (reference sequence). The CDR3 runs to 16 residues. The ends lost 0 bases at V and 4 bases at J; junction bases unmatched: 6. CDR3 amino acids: CATSRDKASGTETQYF. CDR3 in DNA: TGTGCCACCAGCAGAGATAAGGCTAGCGGGACAGAGACCCAGTACTTC.

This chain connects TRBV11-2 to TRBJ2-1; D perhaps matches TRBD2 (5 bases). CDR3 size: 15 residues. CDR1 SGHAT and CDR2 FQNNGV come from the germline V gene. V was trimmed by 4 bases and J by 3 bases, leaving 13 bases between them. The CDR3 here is CASSSGGLSYNEQFF. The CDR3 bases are TGTGCCAGCAGCTCCGGAGGACTTAGCTACAATGAGCAGTTCTTC.

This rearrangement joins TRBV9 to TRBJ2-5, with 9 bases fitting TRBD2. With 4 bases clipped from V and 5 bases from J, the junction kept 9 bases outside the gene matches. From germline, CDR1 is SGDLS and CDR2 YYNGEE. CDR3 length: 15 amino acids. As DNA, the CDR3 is TGTGCCAGCAGCCCAGCCAGCGGGAGGCAGGAGACCCAGTACTTC. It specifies CASSPASGRQETQYF.